Listed below are T cell receptor beta chains from one sample, sequenced in a study of blood T cells in healthy people across ages. TCRdb itself ran the 5' RACE reads through MiXCR, one entry per CDR3 protein. Found here are 790,000 or so distinct CDR3 sequences, about 45% of them singletons; the top ten hold 18%. Sequenced: blood. The receptors come from a man at least 80 years old in good health. CDR3s include the opening cysteine and the closing phenylalanine or tryptophan. A D gene is named only where the DNA matches it firmly. The size of a clone is reported for some rows only, either as once, few or many, or as a class for expanded clones.

V,D,size,J,CDR3,DNA
TRBV7-9,-,-,TRBJ2-5,CASSLEGVGVGETQYF,TGTGCCAGCAGCTTAGAAGGGGTCGGGGTTGGGGAGACCCAGTACTTC
TRBV11-2,-,-,TRBJ2-7,CASSPAATVSYEQYF,TGTGCCAGCAGCCCAGCGGCGACGGTCTCCTACGAGCAGTACTTC
TRBV5-1,TRBD2,few,TRBJ2-7,CASSLVASGDYEQYF,TGCGCCAGCAGCTTGGTCGCTAGCGGAGATTACGAGCAGTACTTC
TRBV3-1,-,-,TRBJ1-2,CASSQRGAALSYCYTF,TGTGCCAGCAGCCAACGGGGGGCAGCCCTAAGCTATTGCTACACCTTC
TRBV6-2/TRBV6-3,TRBD2,-,TRBJ2-1,CASSYGTSGRTYNEQFF,TGTGCCAGCAGTTACGGGACTAGCGGGAGAACCTACAATGAGCAGTTCTTC
TRBV10-3,TRBD2,many,TRBJ2-7,CAISSGTRREQYF,TGTGCCATCAGCTCCGGGACTAGGCGCGAGCAGTACTTC
TRBV28,-,few,TRBJ1-6,CASSFTLGPSPLHF,TGTGCCAGCAGTTTCACCCTAGGACCTTCACCCCTCCACTTT
TRBV3-1,TRBD2,-,TRBJ2-2,CASSQGTSGRAGTGELFF,TGTGCCAGCAGCCAAGGGACTAGCGGGAGGGCTGGCACCGGGGAGCTGTTTTTT
TRBV27,-,few,TRBJ2-3,CASSFGGGDTQYF,TGTGCCAGCAGTTTCGGGGGAGGAGATACGCAGTATTTT
TRBV6-2/TRBV6-3,-,few,TRBJ1-2,CASSYGAQVYYGYTF,TGTGCCAGCAGTTACGGGGCTCAGGTCTACTATGGCTACACCTTC
TRBV3-1,-,many,TRBJ2-1,CASSPPTSSYNEQFF,TGTGCCAGCAGTCCCCCGACTAGCTCCTACAATGAGCAGTTCTTC
TRBV20-1,-,-,TRBJ1-2,CSARTDNNYGYTF,TGCAGTGCCAGGACAGATAATAACTATGGCTACACCTTC
TRBV15,-,-,TRBJ2-1,CATSRELAFPYNEQFF,TGTGCCACCAGCAGAGAACTAGCTTTTCCCTACAATGAGCAGTTCTTC
TRBV28,-,few,TRBJ2-3,CASSSRQGGGTGDQDTQYF,TGTGCCAGCAGTTCCCGACAGGGTGGCGGCACGGGAGACCAAGATACGCAGTATTTT
TRBV7-2,TRBD2,few,TRBJ2-3,CASSLVVAGGVDTQYF,TGTGCCAGCAGCTTAGTGGTAGCGGGGGGAGTCGATACGCAGTATTTT
TRBV28,-,few,TRBJ2-1,CASSTRLGEQFF,TGTGCCAGCAGTACGAGACTAGGTGAGCAGTTCTTC
TRBV4-1,TRBD2,few,TRBJ2-1,CASSQAGTSGGGLYNEQFF,TGCGCCAGCAGCCAAGCCGGGACTAGCGGAGGAGGTCTATACAATGAGCAGTTCTTC
TRBV7-3,-,-,TRBJ2-7,CASSLMEGMSTEQYF,TGTGCCAGCAGCTTAATGGAGGGGATGTCCACCGAGCAGTACTTC
TRBV27,-,few,TRBJ2-7,CASSRSLPGPHDLGEQYF,TGTGCCAGCAGTCGCAGCCTCCCGGGACCCCACGATTTAGGCGAGCAGTACTTC
TRBV10-3,TRBD2,-,TRBJ2-1,CASRTSDAAEQFF,TGTGCCTCCAGGACTAGCGATGCCGCTGAGCAGTTCTTC
TRBV6-5,-,few,TRBJ1-2,CASSSLEGYTF,TGTGCCAGCTCCTCCCTGGAGGGCTACACCTTC
TRBV14,TRBD2,-,TRBJ2-7,CASSQVAGGSEQYF,TGTGCCAGCAGCCAGGTAGCGGGAGGCTCCGAGCAGTACTTC
TRBV25-1,TRBD2,once,TRBJ2-1,CASSGAASGNNGQFF,TGTGCCAGCAGTGGGGCGGCTAGCGGGAACAATGGGCAGTTCTTC
TRBV28,TRBD1,-,TRBJ2-7,CASKGDRNYEQYF,TGTGCCAGCAAAGGGGACAGGAACTACGAGCAGTACTTC
TRBV2,TRBD1,-,TRBJ2-7,CASKFRATGGEQYF,TGTGCCAGCAAATTCCGAGCGACAGGGGGCGAGCAGTACTTC
TRBV9,-,-,TRBJ2-3,CASSVDVGGGTDTQYF,TGTGCCAGCAGCGTAGACGTCGGAGGGGGGACAGATACGCAGTATTTT
TRBV5-1,-,-,TRBJ1-1,CASSRVRDRGDTEAFF,TGCGCCAGCAGCCGGGTGAGAGATAGAGGGGACACTGAAGCTTTCTTT
TRBV12-3/TRBV12-4,-,-,TRBJ2-7,CASSLGPGSSYNEQYF,TGTGCCAGCAGTCTAGGCCCGGGGAGCTCCTACAATGAGCAGTACTTC
TRBV27,-,-,TRBJ2-5,CASSNTGSRETQYF,TGTGCCAGCAGTAACACAGGGTCTCGTGAGACCCAGTACTTC
TRBV6-5,TRBD2,few,TRBJ2-7,CASSTSGYEQYF,TGTGCCAGCAGCACTAGCGGCTACGAGCAGTACTTC
TRBV9,TRBD2,-,TRBJ2-3,CAGSAAGLTDTQYF,TGTGCCGGCAGCGCAGCGGGACTGACAGATACGCAGTATTTT
TRBV29-1,-,-,TRBJ2-1,CSVDPLGNEQFF,TGCAGCGTTGATCCCCTGGGTAATGAGCAGTTCTTC
TRBV9,TRBD2,-,TRBJ2-5,CASSVSGTSGSNEQYF,TGTGCCAGCAGCGTCTCGGGGACTAGCGGGAGCAATGAGCAGTACTTC
TRBV2,-,many,TRBJ2-1,CASSPRMEQFF,TGTGCCAGCAGTCCTCGGATGGAGCAGTTCTTC
TRBV2,-,few,TRBJ1-1,CASSEYQLNTEAFF,TGTGCCAGCAGTGAATATCAGCTGAACACTGAAGCTTTCTTT
TRBV30,-,-,TRBJ2-1,CAVPIGVNEQFF,TGTGCCGTCCCCATTGGGGTCAATGAGCAGTTCTTC
TRBV12-3/TRBV12-4,-,few,TRBJ1-1,CASSWRDGGRTEAFF,TGTGCCAGCAGTTGGAGGGACGGGGGTCGGACTGAAGCTTTCTTT
TRBV7-2,-,-,TRBJ2-4,CASSLDPGEQNIQYF,TGTGCCAGCAGCTTAGATCCGGGGGAACAAAACATTCAGTACTTC
TRBV20-1,-,few,TRBJ2-3,CSARRSTGADTQYF,TGCAGTGCCCGTCGTTCTACGGGAGCAGATACGCAGTATTTT
TRBV27,TRBD2,-,TRBJ2-5,CASSYRRLAGIQETQYF,TGTGCCAGTAGCTATCGCAGACTAGCGGGCATCCAAGAGACCCAGTACTTC
TRBV5-4,-,-,TRBJ2-7,CASRQQEGATREQYF,TGTGCCAGCAGACAACAGGAGGGAGCCACCCGCGAGCAGTACTTC
TRBV12-3/TRBV12-4,-,once,TRBJ2-3,CASSLHSQVSTDTQYF,TGTGCCAGCAGTTTGCACAGCCAGGTTTCCACAGATACGCAGTATTTT
TRBV6-5,-,few,TRBJ1-1,CASSYSGGGNTEAFF,TGTGCCAGCAGTTACTCGGGCGGGGGGAACACTGAAGCTTTCTTT
TRBV9,TRBD2,-,TRBJ2-4,CASSRLAESTNIQYF,TGTGCCAGCAGCCGACTAGCTGAGTCTACAAACATTCAGTACTTC